These 11 T cell receptor beta chains came from one sample sequenced in a study of CD8 T cells in ankylosing spondylitis. TCRdb used MiXCR to reprocess the 5' RACE reads, holding one entry per CDR3 protein. The sample shows about 240,000 distinct CDR3 sequences, over 8.5% of them seen only once. Source material: blood, either unsorted or a sorted T cell fraction (not recorded which). These receptor sequences come from a male donor with ankylosing spondylitis or in good health (not recorded which).

The CDR3 nucleotides read TGTGCCATCAGCGCTTTGACTAGCGGGAGGACAGATACGCAGTATTTT. As protein: CAISALTSGRTDTQYF. This sequence joins TRBV10-3 and TRBJ2-3; TRBD2 agrees at 13 bases. Trimming removed 6 bases from V and 3 bases from J; junction bases left unmatched: 6. The CDR3 sequence is 16 residues long. Per the germline V gene, CDR1 is ENHRY and CDR2 is SYGVKD.

At least ten counts were recorded for this clonotype. V usage is TRBV7-6 and J usage is TRBJ1-6; TRBD1 might be the D (5 bases). Trimming took off 4 bases at V and 6 bases at J, with 10 bases between the two ends. The CDR3 consists of 14 residues. Germline CDR1 is SGHVS and CDR2 is FNYEAQ. This chain's CDR3 is CASSSRTSNSPLHF. The CDR3 DNA reads TGTGCCAGCAGCTCCAGGACAAGTAATTCACCCCTCCACTTT.

The chain recombines TRBV5-1 with TRBJ1-2, with D possibly TRBD1 on 5 matching bases. Trimming pared 2 bases from V and 4 bases from J, leaving 12 bases between. The CDR3 has 14 amino acids. Germline V gives CDR1 SGHRS, CDR2 YFSETQ. CDR3 coding DNA: TGCGCCAGCAGCTTTTTCGACAGCCTCTATGGCTACACCTTC. Amino acids: CASSFFDSLYGYTF. Full variable domain (missing parts from reference TRBV5-1 and TRBJ1-2): KAGVTQTPRYLIKTRGQQVTLSCSPISGHRSVSWYQQTPGQGLQFLFEYFSETQRNKGNFPGRFSGRQFSNSRSEMNVSTLELGDSALYLCASSFFDSLYGYTFGSGTRLTVV.

Ten or more counts support this clonotype. The rearrangement links TRBV5-1 to TRBJ2-1; perhaps TRBD2 as D (6 bases). The V gene's germline CDR1 is SGHRS and CDR2 YFSETQ. The CDR3 sequence is 15 residues long. V was cut by 4 bases and J by 5 bases, with 16 bases left in between. CDR3 residues: CASSQLSGTDNEQFF. The CDR3 coding sequence is TGCGCCAGCAGCCAGCTTAGCGGCACTGACAATGAGCAGTTCTTC.

In its sample, this clonotype was seen a few times. The CDR3 loop reads CASTRGGSTDTQYF. Written as DNA, the CDR3 is TGTGCCAGCACGAGAGGGGGTAGCACAGATACGCAGTATTTT. This chain joins TRBV7-2 and TRBJ2-3, with D possibly TRBD1 on 6 matching bases. CDR1 is SGHTA and CDR2 is FQGNSA in the germline V gene. This CDR3 comprises 14 residues. Trimming shortened V by 7 bases and J by 0 bases, and 11 bases separated the two germline ends.

Comment on this clonotype: This may stem from a read error, because a much larger clone lies one nucleotide away. In this CDR3 the conserved last residue, phenylalanine or tryptophan, is missing, so a read error is likely. The chain uses TRBV6-4 and TRBJ2-7; weak D call: TRBD1 (5 bases). Trimming took off 2 bases at V and 7 bases at J, with 9 bases between the two ends. The CDR3 totals 12 residues. CDR1 and CDR2 from the germline V gene are MRHNA and SNTAGT. CDR3 residues: CASSDNQGEQYI. The CDR3 DNA sequence: TGTGCCAGCAGTGACAACCAGGGAGAGCAGTACATC.

This clonotype was counted ten times or more. This chain links TRBV20-1 with TRBJ2-5, with D possibly TRBD2 on 5 matching bases. The CDR3 sequence is 11 residues long. The V gene lost 7 bases and the J gene lost 1 base, with 7 bases spanning the gap. Germline CDR1 DFQATT, CDR2 SNEGSKA (reference sequence). CDR3 in amino acids: CSGGSQETQYF. In DNA, the CDR3 is TGCAGTGGCGGGTCCCAAGAGACCCAGTACTTC.

This clonotype was seen repeatedly, ten times or more. This rearrangement joins TRBV29-1 to TRBJ2-1; the D gene is possibly TRBD2 (6 bases). In germline, CDR1 is SQVTM, CDR2 ANQGSEA. CDR3 length equals 13 residues. Trimming cost V 4 bases and J 7 bases, with 14 bases left between them. In DNA form, the CDR3 reads TGCAGCGTTGTAGGACGGGGGAGAAATGAGCAGTTCTTC. Translated: CSVVGRGRNEQFF.

This clonotype showed up many times. The chain links TRBV9 to TRBJ2-1; D might be TRBD1 (5 bases). Germline V gives CDR1 SGDLS, CDR2 YYNGEE. This CDR3 region has 14 residues. Deletions cut 5 bases from V and 0 bases from J, with 9 bases between. The CDR3 here is CASSRQRSYNEQFF. CDR3 in DNA: TGTGCCAGCAGTAGACAGCGCTCCTACAATGAGCAGTTCTTC.

V gene TRBV7-8 combines with J gene TRBJ1-5, with D unresolved. The germline V gene encodes CDR1 SGHVS and CDR2 FQNEAQ. The CDR3 is 16 residues long. Trimming stripped 2 bases from V and 2 bases from J, with 13 bases between. The CDR3 spells CASSLSGFDGNQPQHF. DNA of the CDR3: TGTGCCAGCAGCTTATCCGGGTTTGATGGCAATCAGCCCCAGCATTTT.

This clonotype was seen once. This chain connects TRBV10-3 to TRBJ2-3; D is ambiguous. Trimming pared 4 bases from V and 5 bases from J, leaving 13 bases between. The CDR3 runs to 14 residues. Germline CDR1 ENHRY, CDR2 SYGVKD. CDR3 amino acids: CAISVSGVQDTQYF. The CDR3 coding sequence is TGTGCCATCAGTGTATCAGGCGTACAAGATACGCAGTATTTT.